A single sample gave rise to the 27 T cell receptor beta chains below, sequenced in a study of sequential checkpoint blockade in melanoma. As for treatment: randomized to nivolumab then ipilimumab (arm A) or the reverse (arm B). Profiling relied on immunoSEQ multiplex PCR, and the TCRdb table lists in-frame clones only, not all of them. The sample records 12,000 or so clones, 70% to 85% being singletons. The source was CD8+ T cells sorted from blood (inferred from file names), collected from a patient given nivolumab and ipilimumab in sequence. These receptors were obtained from a human donor with melanoma.

The chain is built from TRBV9 and TRBJ1-4; D is undetermined. CDR3 size: 15 residues. Trimming took off 0 bases at V and 7 bases at J, with 13 bases between the two ends. Germline-derived CDR1 and CDR2 are SGDLS and YYNGEE. The CDR3 DNA reads TGTGCCAGCAGCGTAGAATCCGTGTACGGTGAAAAACTGTTTTTT. It is translated as CASSVESVYGEKLFF. The entire variable domain, with the rest obtained from reference TRBV9 and TRBJ1-4, is as follows: DSGVTQTPKHLITATGQRVTLRCSPRSGDLSVYWYQQSLDQGLQFLIQYYNGEERAKGNILERFSAQQFPDLHSELNLSSLELGDSALYFCASSVESVYGEKLFFGSGTQLSVL.

In DNA, the CDR3 is TGTGCCAGCAGCTTAGTAACTTACGAGCAGTACTTC. Amino acid sequence: CASSLVTYEQYF. This chain links TRBV7-9 with TRBJ2-7; D is unresolved. Trimming shortened V by 1 base and J by 4 bases, and 5 bases separated the two germline ends. Germline loops: CDR1 SEHNR, CDR2 FQNEAQ (reference sequence). The CDR3 totals 12 residues. Full variable domain (outside the CDR3, taken from reference TRBV7-9 and TRBJ2-7): DTGVSQNPRHKITKRGQNVTFRCDPISEHNRLYWYRQTLGQGPEFLTYFQNEAQLEKSRLLSDRFSAERPKGSFSTLEIQRTEQGDSAMYLCASSLVTYEQYFGPGTRLTVT.

The chain combines TRBV19 with TRBJ1-1; 7 nucleotides line up with TRBD1. V lost 3 bases, J lost 2 bases, and 12 bases stayed unmatched. The CDR3 loop spans 17 amino acids. Germline V gives CDR1 LNHDA, CDR2 SQIVND (reference sequence). The CDR3 loop reads CASSMMDRSSVNTEAFF. CDR3 nucleotides: TGTGCCAGTAGTATGATGGACAGGAGTTCGGTTAACACTGAAGCTTTCTTT.

This clone was detected only once. The CDR3 spells CASSRAGDALYGYTF. CDR3 in DNA: TGTGCCAGCAGTCGGGCAGGGGATGCCCTCTATGGCTACACCTTC. The genes are TRBV6-5 and TRBJ1-2; maybe TRBD1 (6 bases). V dropped 5 bases and J dropped 4 bases, with 17 bases sitting between them. The CDR3 is 15 residues long. Germline V gives CDR1 MNHEY, CDR2 SVGAGI.

The sample holds one count of this clone. V gene TRBV27 combines with J gene TRBJ1-4; possibly TRBD1 for D (6 bases). CDR1 and CDR2 from the germline V gene are MNHEY and SMNVEV (reference sequence). The V and J ends lost 4 bases and 5 bases respectively, with 17 bases between them. The CDR3 totals 16 residues. The CDR3: CASSSHWTEPNEKLFF. The CDR3 DNA reads as TGTGCCAGCAGTTCCCACTGGACAGAGCCGAATGAAAAACTGTTTTTT.

The gene calls are TRBV14 and TRBJ2-7; TRBD1 aligns across 9 bases. CDR3 length: 15 residues. Germline loops: CDR1 SGHDN, CDR2 FVKESK. With 3 bases clipped from V and 4 bases from J, the junction kept 7 bases outside the gene matches. This CDR3 reads CASSHASGTGYEQYF. DNA for the CDR3: TGTGCCAGCAGCCACGCCTCTGGGACAGGGTACGAGCAGTACTTC.

This chain connects TRBV6-5 to TRBJ1-5; no definite D call. The CDR3 covers 13 residues. Germline CDR1 MNHEY, CDR2 SVGAGI. Trimming removed 7 bases at V and 7 bases at J, with 14 bases between. The CDR3 DNA reads TGTGCCAGCACCGAGAGTCCCTACCAGCCCCAGCATTTT. Its protein is CASTESPYQPQHF.

This chain links TRBV19 with TRBJ1-5; 12 bases fit TRBD1. The V gene's germline CDR1 is LNHDA and CDR2 SQIVND (reference sequence). V lost 6 bases and J lost 3; bases outside the gene matches: 6. The CDR3 consists of 16 residues. As DNA, the CDR3 is TGTGCCAGTAGAAACCCGGGACAGGGGGCCAATCAGCCCCAGCATTTT. The encoded protein is CASRNPGQGANQPQHF.

J is TRBJ1-5 and V is TRBV19; the D gene is possibly TRBD1 (6 bases). The CDR3 extends over 14 amino acids. The V gene lost 2 bases and the J gene lost 5 bases, with 10 bases spanning the gap. Germline-derived CDR1 and CDR2 are LNHDA and SQIVND (reference sequence). CDR3 in amino acids: CASSIRGAYQPQHF. The CDR3 DNA follows: TGTGCCAGTAGTATACGGGGGGCGTATCAGCCCCAGCATTTT. Drawing the rest from reference TRBV19 and TRBJ1-5, the complete variable domain is DGGITQSPKYLFRKEGQNVTLSCEQNLNHDAMYWYRQDPGQGLRLIYYSQIVNDFQKGDIAEGYSVSREKKESFPLTVTSAQKNPTAFYLCASSIRGAYQPQHFGDGTRLSIL.

The gene calls are TRBV7-9 and TRBJ2-1; TRBD1 might be the D (6 bases). Germline lookup yields CDR1 SEHNR and CDR2 FQNEAQ (reference sequence). The V end was cut by 2 bases, the J end by 1 base, with 15 bases between. CDR3 length: 17 residues. CDR3 DNA sequence: TGTGCCAGCAGCTTAATTGGGGCAGGGGAATCCTACAATGAGCAGTTCTTC. Residues: CASSLIGAGESYNEQFF.

V and J are TRBV11-3 and TRBJ2-5, with a possible D match to TRBD1 (6 bases). The assigned J gene may be wrong: the sequence end matches TRBJ2-7 better. The CDR3 spans 13 residues. Germline V gene sequence: CDR1 SGHNT, CDR2 YENEEA. CDR3 coding DNA: TGTGCCAGCAGCTTAGCGGGACAATACGAGCAGTACTTC. It specifies CASSLAGQYEQYF.

The chain combines TRBV4-2 with TRBJ2-1, with D uncertain. This CDR3 is 11 amino acids long. Trimming removed 1 base at V and 10 bases at J, with 5 bases between. Germline CDR1 is LGHNA and CDR2 is YNFKEQ. The chain's CDR3 is CASSQVGEQFF. CDR3 sequence (DNA): TGTGCCAGCAGCCAAGTTGGCGAGCAGTTCTTC.

Of note for this clone: The same CDR3 arises from other DNA sequences in this sample as well. The V gene is TRBV27, the J gene TRBJ1-5, with a weak D call TRBD1 (5 bases). Trimming removed 2 bases from V and 7 bases from J, with 9 bases in between. The CDR3 is 13 amino acids. From germline, CDR1 is MNHEY and CDR2 SMNVEV (reference sequence). The chain's CDR3 is CASSLQGGQPQHF. The DNA for the CDR3 is TGTGCCAGCAGTTTACAGGGAGGGCAGCCCCAGCATTTT.

The rearrangement uses TRBV7-9 and TRBJ1-2, with 10 bases identical to TRBD1. The germline V gene has CDR1 SEHNR and CDR2 FQNEAQ (reference sequence). J lost 0 bases, V lost 6 bases, and 7 bases had no gene match. The CDR3 length is 16 residues. CDR3 region: CASSSSGTGANYGYTF. The CDR3 region has the DNA TGTGCCAGCAGTTCCTCTGGGACAGGGGCTAACTATGGCTACACCTTC.

The rearrangement joins TRBV6-6 to TRBJ1-1, with D tentatively TRBD1 (6 bases). V lost 10 bases and J lost 0, with 9 bases in between. The CDR3 spans 12 residues. Germline CDR1 MNHNY, CDR2 SVGAGI (reference sequence). The DNA for the CDR3 is TGTGCCACCGGACAGTTGAACACTGAAGCTTTCTTT. It translates to CATGQLNTEAFF.

The chain is built from TRBV5-1 and TRBJ1-1; tentatively, D is TRBD1 (5 bases). The CDR3 totals 12 residues. The germline gives CDR1 SGHRS, CDR2 YFSETQ. Deletions cut 0 bases from V and 10 bases from J, with 10 bases between. CDR3 protein: CASSLGGEGAFF. The CDR3 nucleotides read TGCGCCAGCAGCTTGGGGGGGGAGGGAGCTTTCTTT.

This clone turned up a few times. The junction departs from the called germline gene at one end, perhaps through a read error. V is TRBV2 and J is TRBJ1-2; the match to TRBD1 covers 9 bases. Germline V CDR1 and CDR2: SNHLY, FYNNEI. The length of the CDR3 is 13 residues. CDR3 sequence reads: CASTGTGNYASFF. CDR3 DNA: TGTGCCAGCACCGGGACAGGGAATTATGCCTCCTTCTTC.

V gene TRBV5-5 combines with J gene TRBJ1-1, with D unresolved. The CDR3 length is 15 residues. CDR1 and CDR2 from the germline V gene are SGHKS and YYEKEE (reference sequence). V was pared by 0 bases and J by 4 bases, with 13 bases between. CDR3 residues: CASSLAASSGTEAFF. The CDR3 coding sequence is TGTGCCAGCAGCTTGGCAGCCAGTTCAGGCACTGAAGCTTTCTTT.

V is TRBV7-2 and J is TRBJ2-7; 8 bases align to TRBD1. The CDR3 has 15 residues. Germline V gene data show CDR1 as SGHTA and CDR2 as FQGNSA. Losses at the gene ends were 5 bases for V and 5 bases for J; bases not matched to a gene: 11. The CDR3 region has the DNA TGTGCCAGCAGCCTACCGGACAGGGACAGCGACGAGCAGTACTTC. Its protein is CASSLPDRDSDEQYF.

The rearrangement links TRBV15 to TRBJ1-6, with 9 bases aligning to TRBD1. The CDR3 has 15 residues. Germline CDR1 is LNHNV and CDR2 is YYDKDF (reference sequence). V shed 8 bases and J 5 bases; nucleotides not matched to a gene: 7. Written as DNA, the CDR3 is TGTGCCACCGCTGCAGGGGACAGGGATAATTCACCCCTCCACTTT. Translated: CATAAGDRDNSPLHF.

The V gene is TRBV27, the J gene TRBJ2-3; D possibly corresponds to TRBD1 (6 bases). The V gene lost 5 bases and the J gene lost 3 bases, with 15 bases spanning the gap. Germline V CDR1 and CDR2: MNHEY, SMNVEV (reference sequence). This CDR3 has 15 amino acids. The CDR3, as DNA: TGTGCCAGCAGTCCCGACCAGGGGAATACAGATACGCAGTATTTT. Encoded protein: CASSPDQGNTDTQYF.

V gene TRBV27 combines with J gene TRBJ1-1, with unresolved D. The germline V gene has CDR1 MNHEY and CDR2 SMNVEV (reference sequence). V lost 2 bases and J 3 bases, leaving 7 bases between the germline ends. The CDR3 covers 13 residues. CDR3 bases: TGTGCCAGCAGTTTAATCGGGGACACTGAAGCTTTCTTT. This gives the protein CASSLIGDTEAFF.

V usage is TRBV6-5 and J usage is TRBJ1-1; tentatively, D is TRBD1 (6 bases). The CDR3 runs to 15 residues. V dropped 0 bases and J dropped 0 bases, with 8 bases sitting between them. Germline V gene data show CDR1 as MNHEY and CDR2 as SVGAGI. In nucleotides, the CDR3 is TGTGCCAGCAGTTACTCCGGGACATTGAACACTGAAGCTTTCTTT. Protein sequence: CASSYSGTLNTEAFF.

The chain has TRBV19 and TRBJ2-5; D unresolved. Trimming removed 2 bases from V and 1 base from J, with 5 bases in between. Per the germline V gene, CDR1 is LNHDA and CDR2 is SQIVND (reference sequence). CDR3 length: 13 amino acids. This chain's CDR3 is CASSILPQETQYF. CDR3 bases: TGTGCCAGTAGTATACTCCCCCAAGAGACCCAGTACTTC.

This chain connects TRBV4-1 to TRBJ2-7; D not resolved. This CDR3 spans 14 amino acids. Germline V gene sequence: CDR1 MGHRA, CDR2 YSYEKL. Trimming cost V 3 bases and J 0 bases, with 9 bases left between them. The CDR3 spells CASSHQALSYEQYF. The CDR3 DNA follows: TGCGCCAGCAGCCATCAGGCCCTCTCCTACGAGCAGTACTTC.

The CDR3: CASSLGTGAYEQYF. DNA of the CDR3: TGTGCCAGCAGCCTCGGGACAGGGGCCTACGAGCAGTACTTC. The V call is TRBV14, the J call TRBJ2-7; 10 nucleotides line up with TRBD1. The germline CDR1 and CDR2 sequences are SGHDN and FVKESK. The CDR3 is 14 residues long. The V and J ends lost 4 bases and 2 bases, in that order; junction bases with no gene match: 2. The complete variable domain, with remaining parts taken from reference TRBV14 and TRBJ2-7, reads EAGVTQFPSHSVIEKGQTVTLRCDPISGHDNLYWYRRVMGKEIKFLLHFVKESKQDESGMPNNRFLAERTGGTYSTLKVQPAELEDSGVYFCASSLGTGAYEQYFGPGTRLTVT.

About this clone: The junction does not match germline at one end; this may be a read error. At the DNA level, this CDR3 is encoded by other sequences in the same sample as well. The gene calls are TRBV4-1 and TRBJ1-1, with 8 bases that match TRBD1. CDR1 is MGHRA and CDR2 is YSYEKL in the germline V gene. The CDR3 spans 16 residues. The CDR3 DNA is TGCGCCAGCAGCCAAGATCCGGGACAGGTGAACACTGAAGCTTTCTTC. Translation: CASSQDPGQVNTEAFF.